This T cell receptor beta chain derives from a study of T cell responses to AZD1222 COVID-19 vaccine (dated by TCRdb to the early 2020s). Background for the entire study: AZD1222 recipients with second doses at about 4 weeks or about 12 weeks were pooled, because spike-specific TCR depth and breadth did not differ between schedules. A total of 233 trial participants underwent TCR sequencing, of whom approximately 200 had received two doses of AZD1222 and around 25 had received two doses of the MenACWY control vaccine. Enrollment into the trials was organized by age into subgroups of 18-55, 56-69 and 70-plus years, and those subgroups contained approximately 160, 26 and 62 TCR-sequenced participants, respectively. Results and caveats for the whole study, not just this receptor: Conclusions about previously exposed vaccinees are limited, since just six AZD1222 recipients were seropositive for SARS-CoV-2 at baseline. Reportedly, close to half of the unique spike-specific TCRs recognized epitopes lying outside the regions that are mutated in the B.1.351 and B.1.1.7 variants. Participants were mostly white British, with more females than males. The authors suggested clonal diversity may have been underestimated. The whole spike protein was spanned by vaccine-associated CD4 TCRs, and dominant responses were seen in regions 160-218 and 743-854. After two AZD1222 doses, both the breadth and the depth of spike-specific TCRs were significantly higher than at day 0 and than in MenACWY recipients. No day 14 peak-response samples were available, so repertoires were characterized only after the peak T cell response. In the small 56-69-year group, the increase in depth fell short of significance, most likely because of low power.

The sample's time point label, decoded: baseline before first vaccination. The vaccinee samples were drawn from two UK trials, COV001 and COV002, one of which was a single-blind randomized controlled phase 2/3 trial testing AZD1222 (ChAdOx1 nCoV-19) in healthy adults. Trial participant PBMC samples were collected at day 0 and day 28 after the second dose for TCRbeta chain sequencing. Regarding this clone: This clone's antigen is unknown. No per-base quality is available; no much larger clone lies one base away.

The CDR3 regions of human TCRbeta chains were analyzed by immunosequencing. Processing in the source paper ran as follows. Repertoire TCRs were matched against a reference library of SARS-CoV-2-specific TCRs generated with the MIRA antigen-specificity platform. Breadth was defined as the fraction of unique TCRs that were SARS-CoV-2-associated. Depth was defined as the fraction of total T cells that were SARS-CoV-2-associated. Each spike-specific TCR was assigned to its reactive spike region and to a CD4 or CD8 class using the MIRA data. Log10-transformed breadth and depth values were compared by one-way ANOVA with Sidak's multiple comparisons tests. Here the immuneACCESS table is served through TCRdb, limited to in-frame sequences with V and J called. Missing clones are a known gap in these copies; in checked studies unresolved V genes cover under half, and the rest lacks a known reason. V, J and clone size derive from that table, while D and trimming were established from the DNA sequence. Recorded for this sample are roughly 120,000 clones; 70% to 85% of them occurred a single time. The top ten clones comprise approximately 5.9% of the sample.

According to the germline V gene, CDR1 reads MGHDK and CDR2 reads SYGVNS. From its cysteine to its phenylalanine, the CDR3 spans 13 amino acids. CDR3 DNA is the only sequence kept; it has 39 bases, read in frame from the first base. At the junction V is shortened by 7 bases and J by 8 bases, with 15 bases in between. The receptor comes from an adult in good health. The sample was peripheral blood, taken on day 0 of AZD1222 vaccination. This chain joins TRBV25-1 to TRBJ2-1; the D gene is not confidently resolved. The CDR3 in this case is CASKEGRLDEQFF. In nucleotide form, the sequence is TGTGCCAGCAAGGAAGGCAGGCTCGATGAGCAGTTCTTC. Outside the CDR3, residues come from the reference TRBV25-1 and TRBJ2-1 proteins, so the full variable domain is: EADIYQTPRYLVIGTGKKITLECSQTMGHDKMYWYQQDPGMELHLIHYSYGVNSTEKGDLSSESTVSRIRTEHFPLTLESARPSHTSQYLCASKEGRLDEQFFGPGTRLTVL.